This is a list of T cell receptor beta chains from one sample in a study of cytomegalovirus exposure and HLA in healthy donors. The repertoire was sequenced with immunoSEQ multiplex PCR; TCRdb's copy has only in-frame clones and lacks some. The sample records approximately 74,000 clones, around 75% being singletons. Specimen: PBMCs. The receptors originated from a man aged 60 to 69 in good health and CMV-seropositive. Both conserved end residues are part of each CDR3. The D gene is left open where the match is weak. Size values are once, few and many counts, or a class for expanded clones, and some rows have none.

TRBJ1-1 | TRBV27 | . | . | CASSPRGTEAFF | TGTGCCAGCAGCCCTCGGGGAACTGAAGCTTTCTTT
TRBJ2-7 | TRBV5-8 | . | . | CASNSRAGSYEQYF | TGTGCCAGCAACTCACGTGCCGGCTCCTACGAGCAGTACTTC
TRBJ1-5 | TRBV15 | . | . | CATSRDAHPQHF | TGTGCCACCAGCAGAGATGCGCACCCCCAGCATTTT
TRBJ2-5 | TRBV6-5 | . | . | CASSYSQGSETQYF | TGTGCCAGCAGTTACTCGCAGGGGTCGGAGACCCAGTACTTC
TRBJ2-2 | TRBV5-8 | . | TRBD1 | CASSPGQADVAGELFF | TGTGCCAGCAGCCCCGGACAGGCCGACGTGGCCGGGGAGCTGTTTTTT
TRBJ2-2 | TRBV7-9 | . | TRBD2 | CASSQTSGRSGELFF | TGTGCCAGCAGCCAGACTAGCGGGAGGTCGGGGGAGCTGTTTTTT
TRBJ2-1 | TRBV4-1 | once | TRBD2 | CASSRGLAGGRYYNEQFF | TGCGCCAGCAGCCGGGGACTAGCGGGAGGACGATACTACAATGAGCAGTTCTTC
TRBJ1-1 | TRBV7-9 | . | . | CASSLTETNTEAFF | TGTGCCAGCAGCTTAACGGAGACTAACACTGAAGCTTTCTTT
TRBJ1-5 | TRBV5-5 | . | . | CASSLVQVGQPQHF | TGTGCCAGCAGCTTGGTACAGGTGGGCCAGCCCCAGCATTTT
TRBJ2-1 | TRBV25-1 | once | TRBD2 | CATDPGLAVPYNEQFF | TGTGCCACCGATCCGGGACTAGCGGTACCCTACAATGAGCAGTTCTTC
TRBJ2-7 | TRBV6-4 | . | TRBD2 | CASSEVSGSPKNEQYF | TGTGCCAGCAGTGAGGTGAGCGGGAGCCCGAAGAACGAGCAGTACTTC
TRBJ2-1 | TRBV2 | . | . | CASSEGSYNEQFF | TGTGCCAGCAGTGAAGGCAGCTACAATGAGCAGTTCTTC
TRBJ2-1 | TRBV11-1 | . | . | CASSSDQGFGEQFF | TGTGCCAGCAGCTCCGACCAGGGGTTCGGTGAGCAGTTCTTC
TRBJ1-1 | TRBV18 | once | TRBD1 | CASSRQGYTEAFF | TGTGCCAGCTCCCGACAGGGGTACACTGAAGCTTTCTTT
TRBJ2-3 | TRBV2 | few | TRBD1 | CASRGTGYDTQYF | TGTGCCAGCAGGGGGACAGGGTACGATACGCAGTATTTT
TRBJ2-7 | TRBV5-6 | . | TRBD1 | CASSNRDRYEQYF | TGTGCCAGCAGCAACCGGGACAGGTACGAGCAGTACTTC
TRBJ2-7 | TRBV9 | once | . | CASSVGGEVYEQYF | TGTGCCAGCAGCGTAGGTGGGGAGGTCTACGAGCAGTACTTC
TRBJ1-4 | TRBV6-1 | . | . | CASRQGNQFGKLFF | TGTGCCAGCAGGCAGGGTAATCAGTTCGGAAAACTGTTTTTT
TRBJ1-4 | TRBV6-6 | . | . | CASSTQGPATNEKLFF | TGTGCCAGCAGTACACAGGGACCCGCAACTAATGAAAAACTGTTTTTT
TRBJ1-1 | TRBV6-1 | . | TRBD1 | CASSGGGTGTEAFF | TGTGCCAGCAGTGGGGGGGGGACAGGCACTGAAGCTTTCTTT
TRBJ2-2 | TRBV5-1 | . | . | CASSLAGGTGELFF | TGCGCCAGCAGCTTGGCCGGGGGTACCGGGGAGCTGTTTTTT
TRBJ1-2 | TRBV7-6 | . | TRBD1 | CASSLGQGQTYGYTF | TGTGCCAGCAGCTTAGGGCAGGGACAGACCTATGGCTACACCTTC
TRBJ2-1 | TRBV11-3 | few | TRBD2 | CASSPPSGPNEQFF | TGTGCCAGCAGTCCGCCTAGCGGTCCCAATGAGCAGTTCTTC
TRBJ2-6 | TRBV6-4 | once | . | CASSDTPTGWVSSGANVLTF | TGTGCCAGCAGTGACACACCAACAGGGTGGGTGAGCTCTGGGGCCAACGTCCTGACTTTC
TRBJ1-2 | TRBV5-4 | . | . | CASSPQGGFYGYTF | TGTGCCAGCAGCCCACAGGGAGGGTTCTATGGCTACACCTTC
TRBJ1-1 | TRBV11-2 | . | TRBD1 | CASSLRGLINTEAFF | TGTGCCAGCAGCCTAAGGGGGCTCATTAACACTGAAGCTTTCTTT
TRBJ2-7 | TRBV5-1 | . | TRBD2 | CASIPGLAGDTKEQYF | TGCGCCAGCATCCCCGGACTAGCGGGAGATACTAAGGAGCAGTACTTC
TRBJ1-1 | TRBV5-5 | . | . | CASSLAERGKNTEAFF | TGTGCCAGCAGCTTGGCCGAGCGGGGTAAGAACACTGAAGCTTTCTTT
TRBJ2-3 | TRBV19 | . | . | CASSSTDTDTQYF | TGTGCCAGTAGTTCGACAGACACAGATACGCAGTATTTT
TRBJ2-5 | TRBV4-1 | . | TRBD2 | CASSQGGGETQYF | TGCGCCAGCAGCCAAGGGGGGGGTGAGACCCAGTACTTC
TRBJ2-3 | TRBV28 | . | . | CASSTGTANTQYF | TGTGCCAGCAGCACAGGGACGGCGAATACGCAGTATTTT
TRBJ1-2 | TRBV6-5 | . | . | CASRRGEGDGYTF | TGTGCCAGCAGACGGGGGGAGGGGGATGGCTACACCTTC
TRBJ1-3 | TRBV7-2 | few | TRBD1 | CASSLVGTGALFSGNTIYF | TGTGCCAGCAGCTTAGTTGGGACAGGGGCCCTATTCTCTGGAAACACCATATATTTT
TRBJ1-1 | TRBV5-1 | few | . | CASSQPGQNTEAFF | TGCGCCAGCAGTCAACCAGGACAGAACACTGAAGCTTTCTTT
TRBJ1-6 | TRBV6-5 | few | TRBD1 | CASSYSTGDNSPLHF | TGTGCCAGCAGTTACTCGACAGGGGATAATTCACCCCTCCACTTT
TRBJ2-7 | TRBV7-2 | few | TRBD1 | CASSPRDRGYEQYF | TGTGCCAGCAGCCCCCGGGACAGGGGTTACGAGCAGTACTTC
TRBJ2-2 | TRBV2 | . | . | CASSGGPTGELFF | TGTGCCAGCAGTGGGGGCCCCACCGGGGAGCTGTTTTTT
TRBJ2-7 | TRBV6-5 | . | TRBD1 | CASSYGTGVEEQYF | TGTGCCAGCAGTTATGGGACAGGGGTTGAAGAGCAGTACTTC
TRBJ2-1 | TRBV21-1 | . | . | CASSNGGIPKGAYNEQFF | TGTGCCAGCAGCAATGGCGGAATCCCAAAAGGGGCTTACAATGAGCAGTTCTTC
TRBJ2-3 | TRBV6-6 | once | TRBD2 | CATGGGPADTQYF | TGTGCCACCGGGGGGGGCCCAGCAGATACGCAGTATTTT
TRBJ1-6 | TRBV14 | . | . | CASSQQGGAYSPLHF | TGTGCCAGCAGCCAACAAGGGGGTGCGTATTCACCCCTCCACTTT
TRBJ1-1 | TRBV7-2 | once | TRBD1 | CASSWRQGYTEAFF | TGTGCCAGCAGCTGGCGACAGGGCTACACTGAAGCTTTCTTT
TRBJ1-1 | TRBV11-2 | . | . | CASTQRRGLLTEAFF | TGTGCCAGCACCCAACGTAGGGGACTTCTCACTGAAGCTTTCTTT
TRBJ1-4 | TRBV6-1 | . | TRBD1 | CASSERSGGGNEKLFF | TGTGCCAGCAGTGAGCGATCAGGGGGCGGGAATGAAAAACTGTTTTTT
TRBJ2-7 | TRBV6-5 | . | TRBD1 | CASSYSRTGAEQYF | TGTGCCAGCAGTTACTCTAGGACAGGGGCCGAGCAGTACTTC
TRBJ2-2 | TRBV29-1 | . | . | CSVGFGGGELFF | TGCAGCGTTGGGTTCGGGGGCGGGGAGCTGTTTTTT
TRBJ1-2 | TRBV11-2 | . | . | CASSSPARVLYGYTF | TGTGCCAGCAGCTCGCCCGCCAGGGTGCTTTATGGCTACACCTTC
TRBJ2-3 | TRBV5-4 | few | TRBD2 | CASSLRVGGGTDTQYF | TGTGCCAGCAGCCTCCGAGTGGGGGGGGGCACAGATACGCAGTATTTT
TRBJ1-1 | TRBV6-1 | . | TRBD1 | CASSGGTGEANTEAFF | TGTGCCAGCAGTGGCGGGACAGGGGAGGCGAACACTGAAGCTTTCTTT
TRBJ1-2 | TRBV29-1 | . | . | CSVEGHATYGYTF | TGCAGCGTTGAGGGACATGCGACGTATGGCTACACCTTC
TRBJ1-2 | TRBV2 | . | . | CASSGLSPFHGYTF | TGTGCCAGCAGTGGACTCTCCCCCTTCCATGGCTACACCTTC
TRBJ2-7 | TRBV19 | . | TRBD1 | CASSSPGQGYEQYF | TGTGCCAGTAGTTCCCCGGGACAGGGTTACGAGCAGTACTTC
TRBJ2-7 | TRBV7-2 | . | . | CASSPLGLFYEQYF | TGTGCCAGCAGCCCTCTGGGACTTTTCTACGAGCAGTACTTC
TRBJ2-4 | TRBV5-1 | . | TRBD2 | CASSSGLAGGGDIQYF | TGCGCCAGCAGCTCTGGACTAGCGGGGGGGGGAGACATTCAGTACTTC
TRBJ1-5 | TRBV6-1 | . | TRBD1 | CASSPTGGVQPQHF | TGTGCCAGCAGCCCTACAGGGGGCGTTCAGCCCCAGCATTTT